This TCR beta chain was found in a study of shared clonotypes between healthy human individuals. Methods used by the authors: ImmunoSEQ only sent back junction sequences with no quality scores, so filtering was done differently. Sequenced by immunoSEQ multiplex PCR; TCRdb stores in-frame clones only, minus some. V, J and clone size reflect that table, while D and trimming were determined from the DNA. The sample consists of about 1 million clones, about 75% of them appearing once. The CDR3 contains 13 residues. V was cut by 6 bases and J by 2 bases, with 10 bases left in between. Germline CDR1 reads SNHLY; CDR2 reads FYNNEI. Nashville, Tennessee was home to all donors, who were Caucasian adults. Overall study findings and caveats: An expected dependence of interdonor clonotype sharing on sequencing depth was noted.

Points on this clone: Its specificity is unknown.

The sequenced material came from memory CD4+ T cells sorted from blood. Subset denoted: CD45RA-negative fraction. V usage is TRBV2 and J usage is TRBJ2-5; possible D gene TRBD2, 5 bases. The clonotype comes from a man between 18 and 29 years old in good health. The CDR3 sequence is CASRRARQETQYF. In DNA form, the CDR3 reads TGTGCCAGCAGGAGGGCTAGACAAGAGACCCAGTACTTC.